The 28 T cell receptor beta chains given below trace back to one sample, sequenced in a study of memory CD4+ T cells and cytomegalovirus serostatus. Single viable CD3+CD4+CD8-CD45RO+ cells were sorted as the memory CD4+ T cells. TCRdb's table, derived via immunoSEQ multiplex PCR, lists solely in-frame clones and lacks some. The profile shows some 56,000 clones, around 76% of them singletons. Sequencing input: memory CD4+ T cells from blood. These receptors all stem from an adult in good health and CMV-seronegative.

In DNA form, the CDR3 reads TGTGCCAGCAGCGTAGGTACACTTGCCCAAGAGACCCAGTACTTC. Protein sequence: CASSVGTLAQETQYF. V is TRBV9 and J is TRBJ2-5, with no clear D. Trimming took 0 bases from V and 1 from J, leaving 10 bases between them. CDR3 length: 15 residues. Germline V gene data show CDR1 as SGDLS and CDR2 as YYNGEE.

This clone was found once. The chain links TRBV28 to TRBJ2-2; D gene unclear. Germline lookup yields CDR1 MDHEN and CDR2 SYDVKM. The CDR3 runs 13 residues. V lost 3 bases to trimming and J lost 4 bases, with 6 bases between them. The CDR3 protein is CASSLVVTGELFF. The CDR3 DNA reads TGTGCCAGCAGTTTGGTGGTCACCGGGGAGCTGTTTTTT. The full variable domain, completed using reference TRBV28 and TRBJ2-2, is DVKVTQSSRYLVKRTGEKVFLECVQDMDHENMFWYRQDPGLGLRLIYFSYDVKMKEKGDIPEGYSVSREKKERFSLILESASTNQTSMYLCASSLVVTGELFFGEGSRLTVL.

The rearrangement links TRBV11-2 to TRBJ2-5, with D unresolved. The CDR3 covers 16 residues. V was trimmed by 1 base and J by 3 bases, leaving 15 bases between them. Germline CDR1 reads SGHAT; CDR2 reads FQNNGV. The CDR3 region has the DNA TGTGCCAGCAGCTTAGGGACCGCCGGTTTAAAAGAGACCCAGTACTTC. Residues: CASSLGTAGLKETQYF.

V usage is TRBV7-2 and J usage is TRBJ2-7; perhaps TRBD2 as D (5 bases). The CDR3 runs to 14 residues. V lost 5 bases, J lost 4 bases, and 15 bases lay in between. Per germline, CDR1 SGHTA and CDR2 FQGNSA. CDR3 in amino acids: CASSPTIGDYEQYF. CDR3 bases: TGTGCCAGCAGCCCGACAATCGGGGATTACGAGCAGTACTTC.

V usage is TRBV2 and J usage is TRBJ2-2; 7 positions match TRBD1. Unmatched junction bases numbered 7, after V lost 8 bases and J lost 4 bases. Germline V gene lookup returns CDR1 SNHLY and CDR2 FYNNEI. The CDR3 is made up of 14 amino acids. DNA for the CDR3: TGTGCCAGCCTAGGGGGCGGAATCACCGGGGAGCTGTTTTTT. This translates into CASLGGGITGELFF.

This clone has only a few counts. V usage is TRBV6-6 and J usage is TRBJ2-5, with TRBD1 identical over 11 bases. V was clipped by 0 bases and J by 4 bases; unmatched bases: 4. This CDR3 has 16 amino acids. Per germline, CDR1 MNHNY and CDR2 SVGAGI (reference sequence). The CDR3 is CASSYSDRGQRETQYF. CDR3 nucleotides: TGTGCCAGCAGTTACTCGGACAGGGGGCAACGAGAGACCCAGTACTTC.

This rearrangement joins TRBV9 to TRBJ2-5, with no clear D. Germline V gene lookup returns CDR1 SGDLS and CDR2 YYNGEE. Between the trimmed V and J ends, which lost 4 bases and 2 bases, there was a span of 15 bases. CDR3 length equals 15 residues. CDR3 sequence (DNA): TGTGCCAGCAGCCTTTCGGGCTACCCGCAAGAGACCCAGTACTTC. Translated, it gives CASSLSGYPQETQYF. Full variable domain (missing parts from reference TRBV9 and TRBJ2-5): DSGVTQTPKHLITATGQRVTLRCSPRSGDLSVYWYQQSLDQGLQFLIQYYNGEERAKGNILERFSAQQFPDLHSELNLSSLELGDSALYFCASSLSGYPQETQYFGPGTRLLVL.

This chain uses TRBV10-3 with TRBJ2-7, with D tentatively TRBD1 or TRBD2 (5 bases each). Germline CDR1 and CDR2: ENHRY and SYGVKD. This CDR3 is built from 14 residues. Trimming pared 6 bases from V and 1 base from J, leaving 13 bases between. CDR3 nucleotides: TGTGCCATCAGGGAACCGGGACGGTCCTACGAGCAGTACTTC. This gives the protein CAIREPGRSYEQYF.

The chain combines TRBV30 with TRBJ2-5; 9 nucleotides agree with TRBD2. Gene TRBJ2-7 matches the end of the DNA better, so the J call may be wrong. The CDR3 runs to 15 residues. The germline V gene has CDR1 GTSNPN and CDR2 SVGIG (reference sequence). CDR3 sequence reads: CAWVPLAGRSYEQYF. As DNA, the CDR3 is TGTGCCTGGGTCCCCCTAGCGGGGCGATCCTACGAGCAGTACTTC.

V and J are TRBV13 and TRBJ2-3; TRBD1 matches at 8 bases. Germline V gives CDR1 PRHDT, CDR2 FYEKMQ (reference sequence). The CDR3 contains 14 residues. With 0 bases clipped from V and 4 bases from J, the junction kept 0 bases outside the gene matches. The CDR3 reads CASSLGRGPDTQYF. In nucleotides, the CDR3 is TGTGCCAGCAGCTTAGGCAGGGGGCCAGATACGCAGTATTTT. Full variable domain (remainder filled in from reference TRBV13 and TRBJ2-3): AAGVIQSPRHLIKEKRETATLKCYPIPRHDTVYWYQQGPGQDPQFLISFYEKMQSDKGSIPDRFSAQQFSDYHSELNMSSLELGDSALYFCASSLGRGPDTQYFGPGTRLTVL.

The chain employs TRBV5-1 and TRBJ2-6, with D uncertain. V gave up 0 bases and J gave up 0 bases, with 4 bases separating them. Germline V gene lookup returns CDR1 SGHRS and CDR2 YFSETQ. The length of the CDR3 is 15 residues. The CDR3 DNA is TGCGCCAGCAGCTTGGGTACCTCTGGGGCCAACGTCCTGACTTTC. This codes for CASSLGTSGANVLTF.

The V call is TRBV29-1, the J call TRBJ1-1; D is perhaps TRBD1 (5 bases). V gave up 7 bases and J gave up 4 bases, with 19 bases separating them. This CDR3 comprises 14 residues. CDR1 is SQVTM and CDR2 is ANQGSEA in the germline V gene. The CDR3 loop is CSAWGSGQSTEAFF. CDR3 sequence (DNA): TGCAGCGCTTGGGGGAGTGGTCAGAGCACTGAAGCTTTCTTT. Supplemented by reference TRBV29-1 and TRBJ1-1, the full variable domain reads SAVISQKPSRDICQRGTSLTIQCQVDSQVTMMFWYRQQPGQSLTLIATANQGSEATYESGFVIDKFPISRPNLTFSTLTVSNMSPEDSSIYLCSAWGSGQSTEAFFGQGTRLTVV.

The chain combines TRBV19 with TRBJ1-5, with TRBD1 matching over 9 bases. The CDR3 covers 16 residues. CDR1 LNHDA and CDR2 SQIVND come from the germline V gene (reference sequence). V lost 1 base to trimming and J lost 4 bases; unmatched junction nucleotides: 5. The CDR3 region has the DNA TGTGCCAGTAGTATAGCCAGGACAGGGGAAAATCAGCCCCAGCATTTT. Translating it yields CASSIARTGENQPQHF.

This chain joins TRBV19 and TRBJ1-5, with D hard to call. CDR1 is LNHDA, CDR2 SQIVND, per germline (reference sequence). The V end lost 5 bases, the J end lost 1 base, and 9 bases lay between the germline ends. CDR3 size: 14 residues. CDR3 bases: TGTGCCAGTAGTCCCCCATGGAGCAATCAGCCCCAGCATTTT. Translation: CASSPPWSNQPQHF. Based on the CDR3 plus reference TRBV19 and TRBJ1-5, the full variable domain is DGGITQSPKYLFRKEGQNVTLSCEQNLNHDAMYWYRQDPGQGLRLIYYSQIVNDFQKGDIAEGYSVSREKKESFPLTVTSAQKNPTAFYLCASSPPWSNQPQHFGDGTRLSIL.

The rearrangement links TRBV7-6 to TRBJ2-7; 7 positions match TRBD2. V trimming: 4 bases; J trimming: 1 base; junction bases outside the gene matches: 4. The CDR3 length is 14 residues. Germline loops: CDR1 SGHVS, CDR2 FNYEAQ. The CDR3 loop is CASSSMGGSYEQYF. The CDR3 DNA reads as TGTGCCAGCAGCTCTATGGGGGGGTCCTACGAGCAGTACTTC. Looking up the rest from reference TRBV7-6 and TRBJ2-7 gives the full variable domain: GAGVSQSPRYKVTKRGQDVALRCDPISGHVSLYWYRQALGQGPEFLTYFNYEAQQDKSGLPNDRFSAERPEGSISTLTIQRTEQRDSAMYRCASSSMGGSYEQYFGPGTRLTVT.

V is TRBV30 and J is TRBJ1-6, with 10 bases that match TRBD1. The V gene's germline CDR1 is GTSNPN and CDR2 SVGIG (reference sequence). V shed 5 bases and J 7 bases; nucleotides not matched to a gene: 8. CDR3 length: 15 amino acids. This CDR3 reads CAWGLPGQGNSPLHF. CDR3 nucleotide sequence: TGTGCCTGGGGTTTACCGGGACAGGGGAATTCACCCCTCCACTTT. The full variable domain, with the rest looked up from reference TRBV30 and TRBJ1-6, is SQTIHQWPATLVQPVGSPLSLECTVEGTSNPNLYWYRQAAGRGLQLLFYSVGIGQISSEVPQNLSASRPQDRQFILSSKKLLLSDSGFYLCAWGLPGQGNSPLHFGNGTRLTVT.

This chain connects TRBV30 to TRBJ1-2; the D gene is possibly TRBD1 (5 bases). V was cut by 5 bases and J by 6 bases, with 13 bases left in between. Germline loops: CDR1 GTSNPN, CDR2 SVGIG (reference sequence). CDR3 length equals 12 residues. In DNA, the CDR3 is TGTGCCTGGGGTCCCAGGGTGGATGGCTACACCTTC. This sequence encodes CAWGPRVDGYTF.

The chain carries TRBV19 and TRBJ1-4, with D hard to call. The germline CDR1 and CDR2 sequences are LNHDA and SQIVND (reference sequence). The CDR3 sequence is 15 residues long. With 5 bases removed from V and 8 bases from J, the gap between germline ends came to 18 bases. As DNA, the CDR3 is TGTGCCAGTAGTTCCAGAAGGCGCGGGGAAGAAAAACTGTTTTTT. It codes for CASSSRRRGEEKLFF.

The rearrangement uses TRBV5-1 and TRBJ2-1; TRBD2 matches at 8 bases. The V segment lost 4 bases and the J segment 5 bases; nucleotides outside the gene matches: 5. CDR1 is SGHRS and CDR2 is YFSETQ in the germline V gene. This CDR3 is 14 amino acids long. CDR3 in DNA: TGCGCCAGCAGCCTGACTAGCGTGAACAATGAGCAGTTCTTC. Encoded protein: CASSLTSVNNEQFF.

This clone was counted between two and nine times. The chain employs TRBV11-1 and TRBJ1-1, with TRBD1 matching over 7 bases. The CDR3 runs to 15 residues. V lost 5 bases to trimming and J lost 4 bases; unmatched junction nucleotides: 10. CDR1 is SGHAT, CDR2 FQDESV, per germline (reference sequence). CDR3 nucleotide sequence: TGTGCCAGCAGCGTAGGGGGCACGAGATCCACTGAAGCTTTCTTT. This encodes CASSVGGTRSTEAFF.

This chain links TRBV19 with TRBJ1-2; 8 positions match TRBD1. This CDR3 comprises 13 residues. Germline CDR1 reads LNHDA; CDR2 reads SQIVND (reference sequence). V gave up 5 bases and J gave up 7 bases; unmatched junction bases: 6. Here the CDR3 DNA reads TGTGCCAGTAGTCCGGCCAGGGGGCTTGGCTACACCTTC. It encodes CASSPARGLGYTF.

This sequence joins TRBV15 and TRBJ1-4; TRBD1 matches 8 bases. This CDR3 spans 17 amino acids. Germline CDR1 LNHNV, CDR2 YYDKDF (reference sequence). V dropped 3 bases and J dropped 7; count of bases not matched to a gene: 13. CDR3 nucleotides: TGTGCCACCAGCAGGGGTATCGGACAGGGAATTGTTGAAAAACTGTTTTTT. As protein: CATSRGIGQGIVEKLFF.

This clone came up once. V gene TRBV5-1 combines with J gene TRBJ1-6; TRBD1 agrees at 7 bases. Germline V CDR1 and CDR2: SGHRS, YFSETQ. CDR3 length equals 15 residues. With V trimmed by 0 bases and J by 4 bases, 1 base remained unmatched. The CDR3: CASSLGGQYNSPLHF. The CDR3 region has the DNA TGCGCCAGCAGCTTGGGGGGACAGTATAATTCACCCCTCCACTTT.

V is TRBV18 and J is TRBJ1-1, with D hard to call. The CDR3 totals 13 residues. Germline values: CDR1 KGHSH, CDR2 LQKENI. The V end lost 4 bases, the J end lost 4 bases, and 10 bases lay between the germline ends. CDR3 protein: CASSLIGPTEAFF. The DNA for the CDR3 is TGTGCCAGCTCACTCATCGGGCCCACTGAAGCTTTCTTT. Combining the CDR3 with reference TRBV18 and TRBJ1-1 gives the whole variable domain NAGVMQNPRHLVRRRGQEARLRCSPMKGHSHVYWYRQLPEEGLKFMVYLQKENIIDESGMPKERFSAEFPKEGPSILRIQQVVRGDSAAYFCASSLIGPTEAFFGQGTRLTVV.

V and J are TRBV9 and TRBJ1-5; the match to TRBD1 covers 7 bases. CDR1 and CDR2 (germline): SGDLS, YYNGEE. V lost 0 bases and J lost 5; bases outside the gene matches: 2. CDR3 size: 14 residues. CDR3 protein: CASSVGQGYQPQHF. CDR3 DNA sequence: TGTGCCAGCAGCGTAGGACAGGGATATCAGCCCCAGCATTTT.

This clone was counted only a few times. The rearrangement joins TRBV4-1 to TRBJ1-2; D unclear. The CDR3 is made up of 16 amino acids. Germline V gives CDR1 MGHRA, CDR2 YSYEKL. Trimming shortened V by 1 base and J by 3 bases, and 15 bases separated the two germline ends. The CDR3 region is CASSQVPGSAYYGYTF. In nucleotides, the CDR3 is TGCGCCAGCAGCCAAGTTCCGGGGAGCGCCTACTATGGCTACACCTTC.

V gene TRBV28 combines with J gene TRBJ2-7; tentatively, D is TRBD1 (5 bases). Trimming pared 4 bases from V and 4 bases from J, leaving 8 bases between. Germline CDR1 MDHEN, CDR2 SYDVKM. CDR3 length: 12 residues. As DNA, the CDR3 is TGTGCCAGCAGTTACAGGTGGTACGAGCAGTACTTC. Translation gives CASSYRWYEQYF. The full variable domain, in which reference TRBV28 and TRBJ2-7 provide the parts outside the CDR3, is DVKVTQSSRYLVKRTGEKVFLECVQDMDHENMFWYRQDPGLGLRLIYFSYDVKMKEKGDIPEGYSVSREKKERFSLILESASTNQTSMYLCASSYRWYEQYFGPGTRLTVT.

The chain joins TRBV7-9 to TRBJ1-3; D gene ambiguous. Germline V gives CDR1 SEHNR, CDR2 FQNEAQ (reference sequence). The CDR3 spans 15 residues. The V and J ends lost 2 bases and 0 bases respectively, with 8 bases between them. The CDR3 is CASSLRGLSGNTIYF. The CDR3 region has the DNA TGTGCCAGCAGCTTACGAGGGCTCTCTGGAAACACCATATATTTT.